This passage covers 25 T cell receptor beta chains from one sample sequenced in a study of T cell changes during pregnancy in multiple sclerosis. Sequenced by immunoSEQ multiplex PCR; TCRdb stores in-frame clones only, minus some. The sample lists about 44,000 clones; approximately 92% were seen once. Material: peripheral blood. Every receptor here comes from a female donor with multiple sclerosis, enrolled in a pregnancy study.

The chain carries TRBV21-1 and TRBJ2-1; the D call TRBD2 from the table was never checked on the DNA. TRBV21-1 is an annotated pseudogene. The length of the CDR3 is 20 residues. The CDR3 loop is CASSKLKASEKIQLYNEQFF. CDR3 coding DNA: TGTGCCAGCAGCAAATTAAAGGCTAGCGAAAAAATCCAACTCTACAATGAGCAGTTCTTC.

The chain recombines TRBV7-2 with TRBJ1-5; D gene uncertain. Germline assignment: CDR1 SGHTA and CDR2 FQGNSA. Trimming stripped 0 bases from V and 0 bases from J, with 6 bases between. The CDR3 has 15 residues. The CDR3 here is CASSLASYSNQPQHF. The CDR3 DNA reads TGTGCCAGCAGCTTAGCTTCATATAGCAATCAGCCCCAGCATTTT.

This chain joins TRBV19 and TRBJ2-5; 14 bases map to TRBD2. Germline V CDR1 and CDR2: LNHDA, SQIVND (reference sequence). There are 17 residues in the CDR3. Trimming cost V 2 bases and J 5 bases; bases outside gene matches: 7. CDR3 coding DNA: TGTGCCAGTAGTATACCCCCGGGACTAGCGGGAGACGAGACCCAGTACTTC. Encoded protein: CASSIPPGLAGDETQYF.

The gene calls are TRBV7-8 and TRBJ2-6; the D gene is possibly TRBD1 (5 bases). Germline V gene lookup returns CDR1 SGHVS and CDR2 FQNEAQ. The V gene lost 3 bases and the J gene lost 4 bases, with 10 bases spanning the gap. The CDR3 runs to 15 residues. CDR3 region: CASSFSGRGANVLTF. The CDR3 DNA reads as TGTGCCAGCAGCTTCTCAGGGCGCGGGGCCAACGTCCTGACTTTC.

The chain couples TRBV5-1 to TRBJ2-7; D uncertain. V was cut by 2 bases and J by 2 bases, with 11 bases left in between. CDR1 and CDR2 (germline): SGHRS, YFSETQ. The CDR3 contains 14 residues. This CDR3 is CASSFSELAYEQYF. The CDR3 DNA reads TGCGCCAGCAGCTTCTCCGAGCTGGCCTACGAGCAGTACTTC. Filled out from reference TRBV5-1 and TRBJ2-7, the complete variable domain reads KAGVTQTPRYLIKTRGQQVTLSCSPISGHRSVSWYQQTPGQGLQFLFEYFSETQRNKGNFPGRFSGRQFSNSRSEMNVSTLELGDSALYLCASSFSELAYEQYFGPGTRLTVT.

The chain couples TRBV27 to TRBJ2-7; tentatively, D is TRBD1 or TRBD2 (5 bases each). The CDR3 runs to 14 residues. Between the trimmed V and J ends, which lost 4 bases and 4 bases, there was a span of 14 bases. Per germline, CDR1 MNHEY and CDR2 SMNVEV (reference sequence). CDR3: CASSSGTRFYEQYF. The CDR3, as DNA: TGTGCCAGCAGTTCCGGGACCCGATTTTACGAGCAGTACTTC.

The genes are TRBV5-1 and TRBJ2-6; TRBD2 might be the D (5 bases). The V and J ends lost 4 bases and 0 bases respectively, with 14 bases between them. Germline V gives CDR1 SGHRS, CDR2 YFSETQ. The CDR3 is 17 residues long. CDR3 loop: CASSPEGSGSGANVLTF. CDR3 nucleotide sequence: TGCGCCAGCAGCCCTGAGGGATCGGGCTCTGGGGCCAACGTCCTGACTTTC.

V usage is TRBV19 and J usage is TRBJ2-7, with 7 bases matching TRBD1. CDR3 length: 16 amino acids. The V gene's germline CDR1 is LNHDA and CDR2 SQIVND (reference sequence). Trimming at V came to 5 bases and at J to 3 bases, leaving 13 bases not matched to a gene. In nucleotides, the CDR3 is TGTGCCAGTAGTCCATATGCACAGGGGTTGGGCTACGAGCAGTACTTC. Translation gives CASSPYAQGLGYEQYF.

The chain combines TRBV23-1 with TRBJ1-2, with D unresolved. TRBV23-1 is placed among ORFs of uncertain function. Between the trimmed V and J ends, which lost 1 base and 6 bases, there was a span of 18 bases. The CDR3 has 16 amino acids. The CDR3 coding sequence is TGCGCCAGCAGTCAATTGAAGGAGGGATCCCCTCATGGCTACACCTTC. It translates to CASSQLKEGSPHGYTF.

For this clone: One junction end disagrees with the germline gene, perhaps due to a read error. The V gene is TRBV6-6, the J gene TRBJ2-7; no clear D gene. CDR3 length: 11 residues. CDR1 MNHNY and CDR2 SVGAGI come from the germline V gene (reference sequence). The DNA for the CDR3 is TGTGCCAGCAGTTACTCCAACGAGCAGTACTTC. Protein product: CASSYSNEQYF.

This clone came up once. The V call is TRBV14, the J call TRBJ2-7; 7 bases match TRBD1. Trimming took 1 base from V and 9 from J; bases not matched to a gene: 12. Per germline, CDR1 SGHDN and CDR2 FVKESK. The CDR3 runs to 15 residues. The CDR3 is CASSQVTGDKIRQYF. CDR3 coding DNA: TGTGCCAGCAGCCAAGTAACAGGGGACAAGATTAGGCAGTACTTC.

This clone was seen only a few times. The chain recombines TRBV19 with TRBJ2-7, with 9 positions matching TRBD2. J gave up 4 bases and V 6 bases, and 7 bases lay outside the gene matches. CDR1 is LNHDA, CDR2 SQIVND, per germline (reference sequence). The CDR3 is 14 amino acids. CDR3 protein: CASRGTSRAYEQYF. Here the CDR3 DNA reads TGTGCCAGTAGGGGGACTAGCCGGGCGTACGAGCAGTACTTC.

The J gene is TRBJ1-1, the V gene TRBV6-6; possible D gene TRBD1, 5 bases. The CDR3 contains 12 residues. The germline V gene has CDR1 MNHNY and CDR2 SVGAGI (reference sequence). Between the trimmed V and J ends, which lost 10 bases and 0 bases, there was a span of 9 bases. The CDR3 protein is CATGGMNTEAFF. DNA of the CDR3: TGTGCCACCGGGGGGATGAACACTGAAGCTTTCTTT.

The V and J genes are TRBV5-1 and TRBJ1-2; TRBD1 matches at 8 bases. CDR3 length: 17 residues. From germline, CDR1 is SGHRS and CDR2 YFSETQ. After removal of 0 bases from V and 12 bases from J, the junction contained 19 bases not matched to a gene. The CDR3 sequence: CASSLAAGGSQRTGNTF. CDR3 coding DNA: TGCGCCAGCAGCTTGGCGGCAGGGGGCTCCCAGCGCACCGGTAACACCTTC.

The chain is built from TRBV5-1 and TRBJ1-2; TRBD1 is a possible D gene (6 bases). Trimming stripped 5 bases from V and 8 bases from J, with 19 bases between. The CDR3 runs to 14 residues. Germline CDR1 is SGHRS and CDR2 is YFSETQ. This CDR3 is CASRLGDRQGGYTF. CDR3 DNA: TGCGCCAGCAGGTTAGGGGACCGGCAGGGGGGCTACACCTTC. The variable domain in full, completed from reference TRBV5-1 and TRBJ1-2, reads KAGVTQTPRYLIKTRGQQVTLSCSPISGHRSVSWYQQTPGQGLQFLFEYFSETQRNKGNFPGRFSGRQFSNSRSEMNVSTLELGDSALYLCASRLGDRQGGYTFGSGTRLTVV.

CDR3 DNA: TGTGCCAGCCATACTCCCTACGGTGTAGGGGACGAGCAGTACTTC. Its translation: CASHTPYGVGDEQYF. The gene calls are TRBV28 and TRBJ2-7; D perhaps matches TRBD1 (5 bases). The V and J ends lost 8 bases and 5 bases respectively, with 22 bases between them. The CDR3 extends over 15 amino acids. Germline values: CDR1 MDHEN, CDR2 SYDVKM.

V and J are TRBV18 and TRBJ1-5; 8 nucleotides line up with TRBD1. With V trimmed by 2 bases and J by 8 bases, 2 bases remained unmatched. The length of the CDR3 is 13 residues. Germline V gene lookup returns CDR1 KGHSH and CDR2 LQKENI. CDR3 loop: CASSPDRGKPQHF. CDR3 sequence (DNA): TGTGCCAGCTCACCAGACAGGGGAAAGCCCCAGCATTTT.

In nucleotides, the CDR3 is TGTGCCACCGACAGGGAGTCACCCCCTGAAGCTTTCTTT. Encoded protein: CATDRESPPEAFF. The chain is built from TRBV2 and TRBJ1-1; TRBD1 agrees at 7 bases. The CDR3 is 13 amino acids. From germline, CDR1 is SNHLY and CDR2 FYNNEI. Germline trimming cut 10 bases from V and 6 bases from J; bases unmatched to any gene: 11.

The rearrangement uses TRBV10-3 and TRBJ2-1; 7 bases align to TRBD2. V lost 6 bases and J lost 5; bases outside the gene matches: 13. The CDR3 has 16 amino acids. CDR1 is ENHRY, CDR2 SYGVKD, per germline. This chain's CDR3 is CAISEMWGGGNNEQFF. For the CDR3, the DNA is TGTGCCATCAGCGAAATGTGGGGGGGTGGAAACAATGAGCAGTTCTTC.

The chain employs TRBV30 and TRBJ1-4; 8 bases match TRBD1. CDR1 is GTSNPN and CDR2 is SVGIG in the germline V gene (reference sequence). The CDR3 is made up of 15 amino acids. The V segment lost 2 bases and the J segment 12 bases; nucleotides outside the gene matches: 14. Written as DNA, the CDR3 is TGTGCCTGGAGTCTTTACGACAGGGGCCCTGGGGAACTGTTTTTT. It is translated as CAWSLYDRGPGELFF. The entire variable domain, with the rest obtained from reference TRBV30 and TRBJ1-4, is as follows: SQTIHQWPATLVQPVGSPLSLECTVEGTSNPNLYWYRQAAGRGLQLLFYSVGIGQISSEVPQNLSASRPQDRQFILSSKKLLLSDSGFYLCAWSLYDRGPGELFFGSGTQLSVL.

This clone came up a few times. This rearrangement joins TRBV7-9 to TRBJ1-1; tentatively, D is TRBD1 (5 bases). Per the germline V gene, CDR1 is SEHNR and CDR2 is FQNEAQ (reference sequence). The ends were cut back, 5 bases at V and 6 bases at J, with 22 bases in the middle. This CDR3 is 16 amino acids long. The CDR3 reads CASSPARGRPSSEAFF. CDR3 nucleotides: TGTGCCAGCAGCCCCGCGAGGGGCAGGCCCTCTTCTGAAGCTTTCTTT.

The rearrangement joins TRBV6-1 to TRBJ1-5; TRBD1 agrees at 7 bases. Trimming cost V 4 bases and J 7 bases; bases outside gene matches: 10. Looked up from germline, CDR1 is MNHNS and CDR2 is SASEGT. This CDR3 spans 15 amino acids. The CDR3 DNA sequence: TGTGCCAGCAGTGCCTTTGGACAGGCTCAGCAGCCCCAGCATTTT. Its translation is CASSAFGQAQQPQHF.

This chain uses TRBV4-1 with TRBJ1-5, with a possible D match to TRBD1 (5 bases). The V gene's germline CDR1 is MGHRA and CDR2 YSYEKL. The CDR3 runs to 15 residues. V lost 6 bases, J lost 0 bases, and 12 bases lay in between. The CDR3 sequence: CASRIQVNSNQPQHF. CDR3 nucleotide sequence: TGCGCCAGCAGGATACAGGTTAATAGCAATCAGCCCCAGCATTTT.

V gene TRBV30 combines with J gene TRBJ1-5, with TRBD1 matching 8 bases. The V gene's germline CDR1 is GTSNPN and CDR2 SVGIG (reference sequence). V lost 5 bases and J lost 14; bases outside the gene matches: 8. This CDR3 is 11 amino acids long. The CDR3 DNA reads TGTGCCTGGGGGAAAGGACAGGGTGAGCATTTT. Amino acid sequence: CAWGKGQGEHF. The whole variable domain, filled in from reference TRBV30 and TRBJ1-5, reads SQTIHQWPATLVQPVGSPLSLECTVEGTSNPNLYWYRQAAGRGLQLLFYSVGIGQISSEVPQNLSASRPQDRQFILSSKKLLLSDSGFYLCAWGKGQGEHFGDGTRLSIL.

The genes are TRBV7-9 and TRBJ2-7; TRBD1 matches at 9 bases. CDR1 SEHNR and CDR2 FQNEAQ come from the germline V gene (reference sequence). The CDR3 spans 14 residues. V was clipped by 5 bases and J by 0 bases; unmatched bases: 2. The CDR3 DNA reads as TGTGCCAGCAGCGGGACAGGGAGCTCCTACGAGCAGTACTTC. Translated: CASSGTGSSYEQYF.